Sequencing of this T cell receptor (beta chain) was carried out in a study of naive and memory T cell subsets (dated by TCRdb to the late 2010s). For the study in its entirety: Sorted naive and memory T cell subsets from peripheral blood were analyzed in the study using a UMI-based, open-source pipeline for TCR alpha and beta sequencing. RNA was DNase-treated and reverse transcribed with TCR constant-region primers, mostly using SuperScript III. IgG serology results and the functional CMV T cell responses were in complete agreement.

Of note for this clonotype: This clone's antigen is unknown. No per-base quality is available; no much larger clone lies one base away.

CDR1 and CDR2, looked up from the germline V gene, are MNHEY and SVGAGI. Trimming removed 0 bases from V and 1 base from J, leaving 9 bases between the germline ends. Spanning cysteine to phenylalanine, the CDR3 consists of 15 amino acids. Kept here is only the CDR3 DNA, which spans 45 bases and is read in frame from base 1. The research as a whole found: In both CD4 and CD8 cells, going from naive through CM, EM and EMRA, the Gini index went up while Shannon and inverse Simpson diversity went down. The repertoire findings for the naive and memory subsets could not be validated against a ground truth, as none was available. After error correction, over 95% of naive TCR sequences appeared only once, giving much steeper abundance distributions than memory subsets. Clonotypes were defined as single alpha or beta chain sequences, not paired alpha/beta receptors. RNA-based TCR counts may be influenced by expression changes linked to T cell activation and differentiation. A few larger clonotypes were present in naive repertoires, particularly the CD8 repertoires, and these clonotypes were possibly memory cells re-expressing CD45RA. The abundance of TCRs followed a power law with an exponent that differed between naive and memory subsets yet stayed consistent across the three individuals.

Library preparation employed UMI-ligation and nested PCR. To cover both TRBC1 and TRBC2, the beta constant-region primer consisted of an equimolar mix of two oligonucleotides. A single-stranded oligonucleotide containing the SP2 primer and a 12-nucleotide UMI was joined to the 3' end of the cDNA by T4 RNA ligase 1. Four rounds of PCR, combining the SP2 primer with nested alpha and beta constant-region primers, were used to amplify the ligated cDNA. Incubation of the ligation reaction lasted about 19-24 hours at 16 degrees C. PCR2 was usually performed as a SYBR Green qPCR and halted at a preset threshold so that over-amplification would not occur. Apart from the first purification, every purification step used Agencourt AMPure XP magnetic beads. Library quantification was done by Qubit, followed by a TapeStation check on which the main peak was expected at around 650 bp. The pooled libraries were sequenced on an Illumina MiSeq using v2 2x251 paired-end kits, which usually yielded roughly 0.9-2 million reads per sample. Each sample was pooled at about 4 nM, and about 5-8% PhiX was included to help cluster recognition. The paper's processing steps were these. Using tag matching that tolerated one base-pair mismatch, Decombinator assigned V and J genes to FASTQ reads that had been processed by Demultiplexor. By using UMIs, Collapsinator corrected both sequencing errors and the frequency errors caused by PCR heterogeneity. TCRs were translated and CDR3s were extracted from the conserved cysteine to the FGXG phenylalanine by CDR3Translator, with non-productive sequences being flagged. Gini, Shannon entropy and inverse Simpson indices were computed after subsampling the repertoires to the same number of UMI-defined TCRs. Clonotype abundance distributions were fitted to a power law by maximum likelihood within the linear range. When run on a single naive CD8 sample, MIGEC and the pipeline yielded similar UMI counts, similar unique TCR numbers and similar clonal distributions. One analysis removed from the naive repertoire any naive TCRs that were also found in any memory subset from the same donor. The repertoires were searched for some 7,300 CMV-associated CDR3 sequences that had been compiled from VDJdb and a published dataset. TCRdb trimmed public reads at Q25 via fastp, called clones via MiXCR and kept in-frame beta chains. Identical CDR3 protein sequences are pooled into one entry, listed with their most common genes and DNA. The authors' filters were not applied to this entry. For this sample the table gives some 150,000 distinct CDR3 sequences, of which about a sixth were detected only once. The leading ten clones occupy about 0.14% of the sample.

From the second PCR step on, the TCR alpha and beta chain libraries were amplified in separate reactions. CMV status of each donor was established by measuring IFNgamma production from CD4+ T cells after fresh PBMCs were stimulated overnight with CMV viral lysate. Using Miltenyi beads, CD4 T cells were first positively selected, and CD8 T cells were then positively selected from the CD4-negative fraction. Cells stained for CD3, CD4, CD8, CD45RA, CD27 and a live/dead dye were sorted on a BD Aria II into four subsets by CD45RA and CD27. A few healthy volunteers provided blood, and each donor's sample was split into CD4 and CD8 T cells and then further divided into four differentiation subsets. Approximately 130 ml of peripheral blood was drawn per donor, and PBMC were isolated by Ficoll-Paque PLUS density-gradient centrifugation. Sorted cells were lysed in RLT buffer, after which RNA was extracted using a Qiagen RNeasy kit and stored at -80 degrees C.

This sequence uses TRBV6-5 and TRBJ1-1, with the D gene not clear enough to name. Sequenced: naive CD4+ T cells from blood. The label giving this sample's cell subset or site can be read as: naive T cells, CD45RA high CD27+. The receptor was derived from a human donor in good health. CDR3 sequence: CASSYSGQTNTEAFF. In nucleotides, the sequence is TGTGCCAGCAGTTACTCCGGCCAGACGAACACTGAAGCTTTCTTT.